This T cell receptor (beta chain) was recorded in a study of molecular identifiers for immune sequencing clone quantification. Study overall: In replicates, RNA from roughly 21,000 or 96,000 naive CD8 cells was divided five ways and four parts were sequenced.

One entry per CDR3 protein results from TCRdb running MiXCR on the PCR reads. Of nearly 650,000 distinct CDR3 sequences in the sample, over 25% were seen once. The V end lost 1 base, the J end lost 7 bases, and 13 bases lay between the germline ends. The CDR3 totals 14 residues. Germline CDR1 and CDR2: MDHEN and SYDVKM. The rearrangement uses TRBV28 and TRBJ2-5; D perhaps matches TRBD2 (7 bases). The material sequenced was naive CD8+ T cells from blood, with Jurkat cell RNA spiked in. Subset denoted: FACS-sorted CD8+CD4-CCR7+CD45RA+ naive T cells. This receptor was obtained from a human donor in good health. Some libraries in this study had Jurkat cell RNA spiked in. The CDR3 reads CASSLLGGAGTQYF. CDR3 nucleotides: TGTGCCAGCAGTTTATTAGGGGGGGCCGGGACCCAGTACTTC. Complete variable domain (other parts from reference TRBV28 and TRBJ2-5): DVKVTQSSRYLVKRTGEKVFLECVQDMDHENMFWYRQDPGLGLRLIYFSYDVKMKEKGDIPEGYSVSREKKERFSLILESASTNQTSMYLCASSLLGGAGTQYFGPGTRLLVL.